This T cell receptor (beta chain) was found in a study of T-cell memory formation after mild COVID-19. V lost 4 bases and J lost 5, with 11 bases in between. The CDR3 contains 13 residues. Per the germline V gene, CDR1 is SGHTA and CDR2 is FQGNSA. TCRdb used MiXCR to reprocess the 5' RACE reads, holding one entry per CDR3 protein. The repertoire has some 300,000 distinct CDR3 sequences, 15% to 20% of them found once; the top ten carry around 21%. General study results and limits: Confirmation of SARS-CoV-2 specificity was lacking for second-wave clones peaking day 37. Contracting CD4+ clones were located mainly in CM and EM, and CD8+ clones in EMRA.

This clonotype appeared many times. Its antigen is not known. Sequenced sample: PBMCs or a T cell subset sorted from them (not recorded which). This sequence originates from a man between 18 and 35 years old who had mild COVID-19 (a few samples of this study predate the infection). Cell type and time point are not known. The chain recombines TRBV7-2 with TRBJ2-5; D is possibly TRBD1 or TRBD2 (6 bases each). CDR3 protein: CASSSLGGETQYF. CDR3 DNA: TGTGCCAGCAGCTCCTTAGGGGGGGAGACCCAGTACTTC.